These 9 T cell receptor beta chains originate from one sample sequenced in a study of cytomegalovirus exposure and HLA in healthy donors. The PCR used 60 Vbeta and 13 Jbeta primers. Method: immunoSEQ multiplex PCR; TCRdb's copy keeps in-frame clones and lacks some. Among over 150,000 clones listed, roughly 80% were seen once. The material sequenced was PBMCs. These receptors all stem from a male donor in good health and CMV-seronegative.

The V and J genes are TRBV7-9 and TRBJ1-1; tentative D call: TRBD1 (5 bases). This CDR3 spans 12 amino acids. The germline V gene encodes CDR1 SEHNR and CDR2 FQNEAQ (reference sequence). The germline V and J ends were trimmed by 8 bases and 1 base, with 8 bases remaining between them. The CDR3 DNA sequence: TGTGCCAGCCTCAGGGAGAACACTGAAGCTTTCTTT. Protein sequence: CASLRENTEAFF.

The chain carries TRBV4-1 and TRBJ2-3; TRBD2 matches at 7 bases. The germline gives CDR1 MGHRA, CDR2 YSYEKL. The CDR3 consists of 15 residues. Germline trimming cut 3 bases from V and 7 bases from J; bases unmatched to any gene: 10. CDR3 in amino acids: CASSQPAGTEYTQYF. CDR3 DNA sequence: TGCGCCAGCAGCCAGCCAGCGGGAACGGAATATACGCAGTATTTT.

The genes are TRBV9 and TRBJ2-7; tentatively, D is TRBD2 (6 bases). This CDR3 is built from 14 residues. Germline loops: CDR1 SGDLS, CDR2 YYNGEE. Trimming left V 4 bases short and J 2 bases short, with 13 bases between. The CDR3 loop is CASSLGAGTYEQYF. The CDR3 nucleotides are TGTGCCAGCAGCTTAGGGGCGGGAACCTACGAGCAGTACTTC.

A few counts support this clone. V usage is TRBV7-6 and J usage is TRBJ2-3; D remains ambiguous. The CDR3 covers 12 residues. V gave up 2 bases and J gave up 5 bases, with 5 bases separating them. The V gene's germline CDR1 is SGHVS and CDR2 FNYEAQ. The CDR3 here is CASSLKQDTQYF. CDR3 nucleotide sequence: TGTGCCAGCAGCTTAAAGCAAGATACGCAGTATTTT.

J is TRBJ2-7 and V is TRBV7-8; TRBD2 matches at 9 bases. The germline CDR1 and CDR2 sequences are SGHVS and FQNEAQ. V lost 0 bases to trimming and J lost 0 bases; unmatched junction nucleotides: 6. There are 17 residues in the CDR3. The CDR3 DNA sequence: TGTGCCAGCAGCTTAGCTATGGCGGGGGGGTTCTCCTACGAGCAGTACTTC. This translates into CASSLAMAGGFSYEQYF.

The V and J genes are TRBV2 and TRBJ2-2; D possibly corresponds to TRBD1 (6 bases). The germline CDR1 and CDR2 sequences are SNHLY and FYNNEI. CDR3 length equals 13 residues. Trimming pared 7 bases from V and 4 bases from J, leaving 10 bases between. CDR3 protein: CASTRGSTGELFF. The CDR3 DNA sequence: TGTGCCAGCACCAGGGGAAGCACCGGGGAGCTGTTTTTT.

DNA for the CDR3: TGTGCCAGCAGTGCCATGGAGGGTGCTGAAGCTTTCTTT. It translates to CASSAMEGAEAFF. The chain carries TRBV6-1 and TRBJ1-1; D is uncertain. CDR1 is MNHNS and CDR2 is SASEGT in the germline V gene. V lost 4 bases to trimming and J lost 6 bases, with 12 bases between them. The CDR3 contains 13 residues.

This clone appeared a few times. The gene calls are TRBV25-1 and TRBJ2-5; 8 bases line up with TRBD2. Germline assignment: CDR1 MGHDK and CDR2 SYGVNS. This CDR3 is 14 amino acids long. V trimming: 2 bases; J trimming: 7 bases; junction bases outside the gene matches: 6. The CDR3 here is CASSEQRGSGTQYF. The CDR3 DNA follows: TGTGCCAGCAGTGAACAGCGGGGGTCCGGGACCCAGTACTTC. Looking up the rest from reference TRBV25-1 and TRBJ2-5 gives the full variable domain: EADIYQTPRYLVIGTGKKITLECSQTMGHDKMYWYQQDPGMELHLIHYSYGVNSTEKGDLSSESTVSRIRTEHFPLTLESARPSHTSQYLCASSEQRGSGTQYFGPGTRLLVL.

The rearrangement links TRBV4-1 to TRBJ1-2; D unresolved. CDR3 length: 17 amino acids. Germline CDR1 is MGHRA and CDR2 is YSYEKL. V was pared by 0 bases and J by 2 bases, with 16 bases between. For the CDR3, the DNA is TGCGCCAGCAGCCAAGATACTAGTGTGGCTCAAAACTATGGCTACACCTTC. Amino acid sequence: CASSQDTSVAQNYGYTF.